These 15 T cell receptor beta chains originate from one sample sequenced in a study of shared clonotypes between healthy human individuals. CD45RO negativity and positive selection for CCR7 defined naive CD8 cells, a population that excluded terminally differentiated effector memory CD45RA+ cells. Libraries were prepared by immunoSEQ multiplex PCR; TCRdb keeps only in-frame clonotypes and omits some of them. The repertoire holds hundreds of thousands of clones, with roughly 95% as singletons. The specimen was naive CD8+ T cells sorted from blood. These receptors originate from a woman aged 25-40 years in good health.

The rearrangement joins TRBV9 to TRBJ2-7; D perhaps matches TRBD2 (5 bases). Germline V gene data show CDR1 as SGDLS and CDR2 as YYNGEE. With 0 bases removed from V and 6 bases from J, the gap between germline ends came to 10 bases. The CDR3 sequence is 13 residues long. CDR3 nucleotide sequence: TGTGCCAGCAGCGTAGCGGTTAGCGCCGAGCAGTACTTC. It encodes CASSVAVSAEQYF.

V and J are TRBV9 and TRBJ1-4, with TRBD1 matching over 8 bases. CDR3 length: 17 amino acids. Germline CDR1 and CDR2: SGDLS and YYNGEE. V was pared by 0 bases and J by 2 bases, with 6 bases of the junction left unmatched. The CDR3 sequence is CASSVEGQVPTNEKLFF. CDR3 in DNA: TGTGCCAGCAGCGTAGAGGGACAGGTTCCGACTAATGAAAAACTGTTTTTT.

Regarding this clone: The junction does not match germline at one end; this may be a read error. The chain recombines TRBV19 with TRBJ2-1, with TRBD2 matching 8 bases. Per germline, CDR1 LNHDA and CDR2 SQIVND (reference sequence). There are 16 residues in the CDR3. DNA for the CDR3: TGTGCCAGTACTATAGCGGGACAAATCCTCTACAATGAGCAGTTCTTC. This encodes CASTIAGQILYNEQFF.

V is TRBV27 and J is TRBJ2-1; 9 bases align to TRBD1. Per the germline V gene, CDR1 is MNHEY and CDR2 is SMNVEV (reference sequence). The trim removed 6 bases at V and 2 bases at J, leaving 5 bases unmatched. The CDR3 contains 15 residues. CDR3 loop: CASRSGTGTYNEQFF. CDR3 sequence (DNA): TGTGCCAGCAGATCCGGGACAGGGACCTACAATGAGCAGTTCTTC.

J is TRBJ2-7 and V is TRBV27; D gene uncertain. Trimming took 0 bases from V and 0 from J, leaving 9 bases between them. The CDR3 has 15 amino acids. From germline, CDR1 is MNHEY and CDR2 SMNVEV (reference sequence). Here the CDR3 reads CASSLSRWVSYEQYF. As DNA, the CDR3 is TGTGCCAGCAGTTTATCCCGGTGGGTCTCCTACGAGCAGTACTTC.

For this clone: A junction boundary mismatches the germline segment, possibly from a read error. V and J are TRBV29-1 and TRBJ2-2; D possibly corresponds to TRBD2 (5 bases). CDR3 length: 10 residues. Germline values: CDR1 SQVTM, CDR2 ANQGSEA. CDR3 in amino acids: CSGRHRGAVF. The CDR3 region has the DNA TGCAGCGGACGTCACCGGGGAGCTGTTTTT.

The gene calls are TRBV28 and TRBJ1-4; weak D call: TRBD1 (5 bases). This CDR3 is 14 amino acids long. Germline assignment: CDR1 MDHEN and CDR2 SYDVKM. With 3 bases removed from V and 8 bases from J, the gap between germline ends came to 13 bases. CDR3 coding DNA: TGTGCCAGCAGTTTTGGAGGGGTAAGGGAAAAACTGTTTTTT. Translating gives CASSFGGVREKLFF.

This sequence joins TRBV7-9 and TRBJ2-7, with 10 bases identical to TRBD2. After removal of 4 bases from V and 2 bases from J, the junction contained 8 bases not matched to a gene. This CDR3 is built from 16 residues. Germline CDR1 is SEHNR and CDR2 is FQNEAQ (reference sequence). CDR3 sequence reads: CASSSLASGSTYEQYF. As DNA, the CDR3 is TGTGCCAGCAGCTCCCTGGCTAGCGGGAGCACCTACGAGCAGTACTTC.

The rearrangement links TRBV7-9 to TRBJ1-1; tentatively, D is TRBD1 (5 bases). Germline CDR1 is SEHNR and CDR2 is FQNEAQ (reference sequence). This CDR3 comprises 14 residues. The V end was cut by 7 bases, the J end by 0 bases, with 12 bases between. CDR3 coding DNA: TGTGCCAGCATCGACGGGGGGATGAACACTGAAGCTTTCTTT. Translation gives CASIDGGMNTEAFF.

CDR3 sequence (DNA): TGTGCCAGTAGTATAGGAGGCCAGACCCATGAGCAGTTCTTC. It translates to CASSIGGQTHEQFF. The rearrangement uses TRBV19 and TRBJ2-1; D ambiguous. CDR1 LNHDA and CDR2 SQIVND come from the germline V gene (reference sequence). This CDR3 region has 14 residues. Trimming cost V 1 base and J 8 bases, with 12 bases left between them.

For this clone: This same CDR3 is encoded by further DNA sequences in the sample. The CDR3 sequence is CASSQRGGGTEAFF. The CDR3 region has the DNA TGCGCCAGCAGCCAAAGGGGAGGAGGCACTGAAGCTTTCTTT. J is TRBJ1-1 and V is TRBV4-1; possibly TRBD1 for D (5 bases). This CDR3 is 14 amino acids long. V lost 2 bases to trimming and J lost 4 bases, with 11 bases between them. CDR1 and CDR2 from the germline V gene are MGHRA and YSYEKL.

This sequence joins TRBV18 and TRBJ2-2, with no clear D. V was pared by 2 bases and J by 0 bases, with 16 bases between. CDR1 and CDR2 (germline): KGHSH, LQKENI. CDR3 length: 18 residues. CDR3 amino acids: CASSPSGPDHSNTGELFF. The CDR3 bases are TGTGCCAGCTCACCATCGGGTCCGGACCATTCGAACACCGGGGAGCTGTTTTTT.

This chain uses TRBV27 with TRBJ2-1; 13 nucleotides match TRBD2. With 2 bases clipped from V and 6 bases from J, the junction kept 4 bases outside the gene matches. The CDR3 consists of 16 residues. Looked up from germline, CDR1 is MNHEY and CDR2 is SMNVEV (reference sequence). CDR3 sequence reads: CASSLVLAGGPNEQFF. CDR3 in DNA: TGTGCCAGCAGTTTAGTACTAGCGGGAGGGCCCAATGAGCAGTTCTTC.

The V and J genes are TRBV27 and TRBJ2-7; D tentatively fits TRBD1 or TRBD2 (5 bases each). Deletions cut 5 bases from V and 7 bases from J, with 15 bases between. The CDR3 loop spans 13 amino acids. Germline assignment: CDR1 MNHEY and CDR2 SMNVEV (reference sequence). In DNA form, the CDR3 reads TGTGCCAGCAGTCCTCGGGACCCCACGGAGCAGTACTTC. It yields the protein CASSPRDPTEQYF.

This chain connects TRBV25-1 to TRBJ2-1; unclear D gene. V lost 1 base and J lost 8, with 9 bases in between. The CDR3 is 13 amino acids. Germline V lookup: CDR1 MGHDK, CDR2 SYGVNS. The CDR3 region has the DNA TGTGCCAGCAGTGAATTTATGGGGTATGAGCAGTTCTTC. This translates into CASSEFMGYEQFF.